Listed below are T cell receptor beta chains from one sample, sequenced in a study of blood T cell repertoires in COVID-19. Assay: immunoSEQ multiplex PCR; the TCRdb copy retains only in-frame clones and omits some. The sample yields fewer than 80,000 clones, 85% to 90% seen once. Material for sequencing was peripheral blood. All receptors come from a human donor in a cohort sampled during active COVID-19. CDR3s include the opening cysteine and the closing phenylalanine or tryptophan. The order of the fields is D gene, clone size, J gene, V gene, CDR3 DNA, CDR3 protein. A D gene is named only where the DNA matches it firmly. Part of the rows lack a size; the others show once, few, many or a class for expanded clones.

. . TRBJ2-3 TRBV20-1 TGCAGTGCTAGTATCTTAATAGGAGTAGATACGCAGTATTTT CSASILIGVDTQYF
. once TRBJ2-5 TRBV5-1 TGCGCCAGCAGCTTCGACAGCACACAAGAGACCCAGTACTTC CASSFDSTQETQYF
. . TRBJ2-7 TRBV11-2 TGTGCCAGCAGCTTCGCCGGGACTCCATCCTACGAGCAGTACTTC CASSFAGTPSYEQYF
TRBD1 . TRBJ2-2 TRBV4-3 TGCGCCAGCAGCCTCGACAGGGACGGGAGGGAGCTGTTTTTT CASSLDRDGRELFF
. . TRBJ2-1 TRBV7-2 TGTGCCAGCAGCTTATTGGCTTACAATGAGCAGTTCTTC CASSLLAYNEQFF
TRBD1 . TRBJ1-2 TRBV6-6 TGTGCCAGCAGGCAAACAGGGGGAGCTAACTATGGCTACACCTTC CASRQTGGANYGYTF
TRBD1 . TRBJ1-1 TRBV29-1 TGCAGCGCCGACAGGGTCTACCTGGGGACTGAAGCTTTCTTT CSADRVYLGTEAFF
. . TRBJ1-1 TRBV3-1/TRBV3-2 TGTGCCAGCAGCCCCCAAAGGGAGGTCACTGAAGCTTTCTTT CASSPQREVTEAFF
. . TRBJ1-1 TRBV12-3/TRBV12-4 TGTGCCAGCACGGGAACTGAAGCTTTCTTT CASTGTEAFF
. . TRBJ2-7 TRBV7-9 TGTGCAACAAGAGGTCCAGGGCACCGCGAGCAGTACTTC CATRGPGHREQYF
. few TRBJ1-1 TRBV12-3/TRBV12-4 TGTGCCAGCAGTCCAACCGGGACAGAAGCTTTCTTT CASSPTGTEAFF
. . TRBJ2-3 TRBV7-2 TGTGCCAGCAGCTTAGGTCCCGGGACAGATACGCAGTATTTT CASSLGPGTDTQYF
. once TRBJ2-1 TRBV7-6 TGTGCCAGCAGCACCATCGGGACTGGTAACAATGAGCAGTTCTTC CASSTIGTGNNEQFF
. few TRBJ1-1 TRBV2 TGTGCCAGCAGTTATGGGGGCGGCATGAACACTGAAGCTTTCTTT CASSYGGGMNTEAFF
TRBD2 . TRBJ2-2 TRBV2 TGTGCCATCCATCGAGCGGGAGCCGGGGAGCTGTTTTTT CAIHRAGAGELFF
TRBD1 . TRBJ1-5 TRBV7-9 TGTGCCAGCAGCCCGGGGACAGTGTATAGCAATCAGCCCCAGCATTTT CASSPGTVYSNQPQHF
. . TRBJ2-5 TRBV20-1 TGCAGTGCTAGTTCTGGAGGCCAAGAGACCCAGTACTTC CSASSGGQETQYF
TRBD2 . TRBJ2-1 TRBV2 TGTGCCAGCAGACTCGGCGGACTAGCGGGGGGGAGGTCCTACAATGAGCAGTTCTTC CASRLGGLAGGRSYNEQFF
. . TRBJ2-7 TRBV3-1/TRBV3-2 TGTGCCAGCAGCCAAGGGGGGCTCGCGGTCAGGGGCGAGCAGTACTTC CASSQGGLAVRGEQYF
. few TRBJ2-2 TRBV4-2 TGTGCCAGCAGCCAAGATCTCAGTAAATACACCGGGGAGCTGTTTTTT CASSQDLSKYTGELFF
TRBD2 . TRBJ2-7 TRBV7-6 TGTGCCAGCAGCCCGGTCGGGGGGAGCTCCTACGAGCAGTACTTC CASSPVGGSSYEQYF
TRBD2 . TRBJ2-1 TRBV24-1 TGTGCCACCAGTGACAGGAGCGGGAACAATGAGCAGTTCTTC CATSDRSGNNEQFF
TRBD1 . TRBJ2-1 TRBV5-1 TGCGCCAGCAGCCCCACAGGGGGCAATGAGCAGTTCTTC CASSPTGGNEQFF
TRBD1 . TRBJ2-7 TRBV27 TGTGCCACTAAACAGGGGTACGAGCAGTACTTC CATKQGYEQYF
TRBD1 . TRBJ2-7 TRBV29-1 TGCAGCGCCGCGACAGGGGGCGCCTACGAGCAGTACTTC CSAATGGAYEQYF
TRBD1 . TRBJ1-2 TRBV29-1 TGCAGCGTTGACTCAGGACAGGGGGTATATGGCTACACCTTC CSVDSGQGVYGYTF
TRBD1 . TRBJ1-1 TRBV5-4 TGTGCCAGCAGCGCGACAGGGGGAACTGAAGCTTTCTTT CASSATGGTEAFF
. . TRBJ2-2 TRBV28 TGTGCCAGCAGCTCCGGGACAACGAACACCGGGGAGCTGTTTTTT CASSSGTTNTGELFF
. . TRBJ2-7 TRBV5-6 TGTGCCAGAATGGAGGGGCAGTACTTC CARMEGQYF
. . TRBJ2-3 TRBV19 TGTGCCAGTAGTATATTCAGTAGCACAGATACGCAGTATTTT CASSIFSSTDTQYF
. . TRBJ2-5 TRBV5-1 TGCGCCAGCAGCGGGACACAGCAAGAGACCCAGTACTTC CASSGTQQETQYF
TRBD2 . TRBJ2-4 TRBV19 TGTGCCAGTAGTACCGGGACTAGGAGTATTCAGTACTTC CASSTGTRSIQYF
. . TRBJ2-3 TRBV6-2/TRBV6-3 TGTGCCAGCAGTTACTGGGCGGGCCGCACAGATACGCAGTATTTT CASSYWAGRTDTQYF
. . TRBJ1-1 TRBV9 TGTGCCAGCAGCGTAGTCCCGGGAATGAACACTGAAGCTTTCTTT CASSVVPGMNTEAFF
. . TRBJ1-3 TRBV6-1 TGTGCCAGCAGTGAACCGCGTGGGGCACACCTCTGGGGAGGAAACACCATATATTTT CASSEPRGAHLWGGNTIYF